This TCR beta chain originates from a study of T cell changes during pregnancy in multiple sclerosis. The method was immunoSEQ multiplex PCR; TCRdb's version includes in-frame clones alone and lacks a portion of them. The data show about 110,000 clones, about 90% seen once. The J segment lost 2 bases and the V segment lost 8 bases, leaving 6 bases of the junction unmatched. This CDR3 region has 14 residues. CDR1 and CDR2 (germline): LGHNA, YNFKEQ. Sequenced material: peripheral blood, taken in the third trimester of pregnancy. The TCR sequence derives from a female donor with multiple sclerosis, enrolled in a pregnancy study. The chain recombines TRBV4-2 with TRBJ2-7; 10 bases map to TRBD2. The CDR3 region has the DNA TGTGCCAGCTCTGGACTAGCGGATACCTACGAGCAGTACTTC. Translation: CASSGLADTYEQYF.